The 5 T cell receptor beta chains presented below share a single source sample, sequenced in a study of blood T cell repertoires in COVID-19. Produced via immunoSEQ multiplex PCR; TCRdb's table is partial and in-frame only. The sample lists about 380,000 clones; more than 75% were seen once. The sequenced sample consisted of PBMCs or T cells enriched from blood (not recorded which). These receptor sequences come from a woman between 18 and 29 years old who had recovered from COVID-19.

CDR3 nucleotides: TGTGCCAGCTCACCACTCGGGACAGGGGTTTTGAACACTGAAGCTTTCTTT. Amino acids: CASSPLGTGVLNTEAFF. This rearrangement joins TRBV18 to TRBJ1-1; 10 nucleotides agree with TRBD1. CDR1 is KGHSH, CDR2 LQKENI, per germline. Trimming at V came to 1 base and at J to 0 bases, leaving 5 bases not matched to a gene. This CDR3 is built from 17 residues.

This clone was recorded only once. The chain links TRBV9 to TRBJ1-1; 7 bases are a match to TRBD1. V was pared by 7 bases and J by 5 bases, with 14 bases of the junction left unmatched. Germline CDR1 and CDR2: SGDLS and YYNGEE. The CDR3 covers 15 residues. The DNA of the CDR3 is TGTGCCAGCTCTTCGGCAGGGGGAATCGAGACTGAAGCTTTCTTT. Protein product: CASSSAGGIETEAFF.

The CDR3 sequence is CASSNGQLNNSPLHF. The CDR3 DNA reads as TGTGCCAGCAGCAACGGACAGCTAAATAATTCACCCCTCCACTTT. This rearrangement joins TRBV5-5 to TRBJ1-6; a weak D match, TRBD1 (6 bases). Germline CDR1 and CDR2: SGHKS and YYEKEE (reference sequence). The CDR3 is made up of 15 amino acids. V dropped 4 bases and J dropped 5 bases, with 13 bases sitting between them.

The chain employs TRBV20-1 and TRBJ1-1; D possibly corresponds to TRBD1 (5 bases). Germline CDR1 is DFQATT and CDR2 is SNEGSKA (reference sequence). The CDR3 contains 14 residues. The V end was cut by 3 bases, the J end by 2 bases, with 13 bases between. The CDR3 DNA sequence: TGCAGTGCTAGTACCGGGACTTCCAACACTGAAGCTTTCTTT. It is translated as CSASTGTSNTEAFF.

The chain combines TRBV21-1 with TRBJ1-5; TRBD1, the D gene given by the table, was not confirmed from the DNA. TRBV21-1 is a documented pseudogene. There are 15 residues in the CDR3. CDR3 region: CASSSAQGNNQPQHF. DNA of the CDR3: TGTGCCAGCAGCAGTGCCCAGGGCAACAATCAGCCCCAGCATTTT.